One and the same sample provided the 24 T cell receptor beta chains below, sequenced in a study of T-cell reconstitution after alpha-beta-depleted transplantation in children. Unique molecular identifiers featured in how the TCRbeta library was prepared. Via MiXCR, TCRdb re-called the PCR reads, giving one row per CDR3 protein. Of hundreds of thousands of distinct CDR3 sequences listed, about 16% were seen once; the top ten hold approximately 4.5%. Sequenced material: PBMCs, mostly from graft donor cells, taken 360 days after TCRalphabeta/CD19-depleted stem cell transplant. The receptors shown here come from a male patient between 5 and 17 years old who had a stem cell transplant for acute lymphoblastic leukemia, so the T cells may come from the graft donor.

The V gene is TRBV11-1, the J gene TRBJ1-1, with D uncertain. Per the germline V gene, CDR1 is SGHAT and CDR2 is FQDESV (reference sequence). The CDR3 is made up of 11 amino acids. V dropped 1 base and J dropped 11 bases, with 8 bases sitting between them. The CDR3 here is CASSLGLLAFF. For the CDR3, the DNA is TGTGCCAGCAGCTTAGGGCTTTTGGCTTTCTTT. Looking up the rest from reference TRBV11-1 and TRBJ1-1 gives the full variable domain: EAEVAQSPRYKITEKSQAVAFWCDPISGHATLYWYRQILGQGPELLVQFQDESVVDDSQLPKDRFSAERLKGVDSTLKIQPAELGDSAMYLCASSLGLLAFFGQGTRLTVV.

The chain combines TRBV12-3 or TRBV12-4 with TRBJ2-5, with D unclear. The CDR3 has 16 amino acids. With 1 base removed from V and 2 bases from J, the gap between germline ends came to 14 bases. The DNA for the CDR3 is TGTGCCAGCAGTTTAGGTGACGGATTGGTGCAAGAGACCCAGTACTTC. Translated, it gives CASSLGDGLVQETQYF.

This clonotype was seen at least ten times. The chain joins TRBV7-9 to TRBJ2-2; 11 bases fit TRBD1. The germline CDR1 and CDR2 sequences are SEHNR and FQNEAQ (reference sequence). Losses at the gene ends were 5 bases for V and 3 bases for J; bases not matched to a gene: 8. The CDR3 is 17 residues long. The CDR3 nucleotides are TGTGCCAGCAGCCGCCCTGGACAGGGGGCCGACACCGGGGAGCTGTTTTTT. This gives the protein CASSRPGQGADTGELFF.

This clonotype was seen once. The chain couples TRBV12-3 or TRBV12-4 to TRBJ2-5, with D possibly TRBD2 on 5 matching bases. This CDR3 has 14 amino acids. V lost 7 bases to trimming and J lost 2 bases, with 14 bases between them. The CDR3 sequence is CASTKGLSQETQYF. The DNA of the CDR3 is TGTGCCAGCACCAAAGGACTGAGTCAAGAGACCCAGTACTTC.

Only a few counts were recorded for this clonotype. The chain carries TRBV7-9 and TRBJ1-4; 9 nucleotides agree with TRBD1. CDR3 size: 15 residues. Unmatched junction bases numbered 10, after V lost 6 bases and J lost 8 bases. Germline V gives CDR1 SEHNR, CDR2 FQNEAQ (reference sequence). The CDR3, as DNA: TGTGCCAGCAGGGCTCGGACAGGGGCTAGCGAAAAACTGTTTTTT. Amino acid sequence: CASRARTGASEKLFF.

DNA for the CDR3: TGTGCCGTTCGGGGGGGAGGGTACCCAGATACGCAGTATTTT. Its translation: CAVRGGGYPDTQYF. The rearrangement uses TRBV12-3 or TRBV12-4 and TRBJ2-3; TRBD2 agrees at 8 bases. Unmatched junction bases numbered 11, after V lost 11 bases and J lost 4 bases. The CDR3 length is 14 residues.

The CDR3 nucleotides read TGCGCCAGCAGCTCAGGACTAGCGGGACAGGAACGGGGAGAGCAGTACTTC. It translates to CASSSGLAGQERGEQYF. This chain uses TRBV5-1 with TRBJ2-7, with 12 bases matching TRBD2. J gave up 7 bases and V 3 bases, and 14 bases lay outside the gene matches. CDR3 length equals 17 residues. CDR1 is SGHRS and CDR2 is YFSETQ in the germline V gene.

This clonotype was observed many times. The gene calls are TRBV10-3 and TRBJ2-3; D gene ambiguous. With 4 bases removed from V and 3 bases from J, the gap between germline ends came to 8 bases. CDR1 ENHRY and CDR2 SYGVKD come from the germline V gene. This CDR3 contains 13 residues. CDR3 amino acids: CAISVGQTDTQYF. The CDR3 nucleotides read TGTGCCATCAGTGTTGGGCAGACAGATACGCAGTATTTT.

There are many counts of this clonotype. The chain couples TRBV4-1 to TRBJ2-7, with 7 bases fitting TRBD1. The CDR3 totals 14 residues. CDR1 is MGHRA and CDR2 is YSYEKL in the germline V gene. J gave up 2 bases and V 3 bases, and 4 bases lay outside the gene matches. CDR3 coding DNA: TGCGCCAGCAGCCAGAGACAGGGTCCCTACGAGCAGTACTTC. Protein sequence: CASSQRQGPYEQYF.

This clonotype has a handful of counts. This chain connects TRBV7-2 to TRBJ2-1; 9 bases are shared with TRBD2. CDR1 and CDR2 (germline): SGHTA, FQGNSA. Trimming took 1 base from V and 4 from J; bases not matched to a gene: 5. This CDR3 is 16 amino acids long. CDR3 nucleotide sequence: TGTGCCAGCAGCTTAGTTGCGGGAGGGATTTACAATGAGCAGTTCTTC. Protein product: CASSLVAGGIYNEQFF.

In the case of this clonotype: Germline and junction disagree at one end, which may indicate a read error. The CDR3 here is CSAREGLINEKLFF. CDR3 DNA: TGCAGTGCCAGAGAAGGACTGATTAATGAAAAACTGTTTTTT. The rearrangement links TRBV20-1 to TRBJ1-4, with D unclear. Germline CDR1 and CDR2: DFQATT and SNEGSKA (reference sequence). This CDR3 spans 14 amino acids.

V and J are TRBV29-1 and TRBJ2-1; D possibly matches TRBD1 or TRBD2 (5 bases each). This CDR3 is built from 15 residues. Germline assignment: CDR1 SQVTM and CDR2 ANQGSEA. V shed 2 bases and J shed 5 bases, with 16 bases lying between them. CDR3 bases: TGCAGCGTTGAATACTCGGGGCGCGCAAACAATGAGCAGTTCTTC. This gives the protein CSVEYSGRANNEQFF.

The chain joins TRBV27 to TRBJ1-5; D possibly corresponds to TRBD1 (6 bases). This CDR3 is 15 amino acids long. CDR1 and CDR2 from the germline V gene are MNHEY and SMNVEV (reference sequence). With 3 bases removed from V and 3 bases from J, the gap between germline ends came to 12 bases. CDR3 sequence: CASSFGGAFNQPQHF. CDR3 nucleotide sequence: TGTGCCAGCAGTTTTGGGGGGGCCTTCAATCAGCCCCAGCATTTT.

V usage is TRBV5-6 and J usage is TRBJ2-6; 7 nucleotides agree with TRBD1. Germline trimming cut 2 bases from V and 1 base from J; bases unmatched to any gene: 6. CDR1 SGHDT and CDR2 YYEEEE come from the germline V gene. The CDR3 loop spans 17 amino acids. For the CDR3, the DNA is TGTGCCAGCAGCTTTGACAGGGTGGTATCTGGGGCCAACGTCCTGACTTTC. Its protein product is CASSFDRVVSGANVLTF.

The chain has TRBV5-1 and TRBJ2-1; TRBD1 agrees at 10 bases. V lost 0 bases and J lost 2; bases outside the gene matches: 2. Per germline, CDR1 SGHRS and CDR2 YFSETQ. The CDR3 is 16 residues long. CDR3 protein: CASSLAGQGAYNEQFF. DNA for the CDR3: TGCGCCAGCAGCTTGGCCGGACAGGGGGCCTACAATGAGCAGTTCTTC.

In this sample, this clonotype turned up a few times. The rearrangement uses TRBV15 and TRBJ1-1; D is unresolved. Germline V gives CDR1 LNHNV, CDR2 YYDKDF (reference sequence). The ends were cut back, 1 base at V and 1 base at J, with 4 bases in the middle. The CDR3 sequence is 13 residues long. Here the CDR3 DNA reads TGTGCCACCAGCAGAGGCGGGAACACTGAAGCTTTCTTT. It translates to CATSRGGNTEAFF.

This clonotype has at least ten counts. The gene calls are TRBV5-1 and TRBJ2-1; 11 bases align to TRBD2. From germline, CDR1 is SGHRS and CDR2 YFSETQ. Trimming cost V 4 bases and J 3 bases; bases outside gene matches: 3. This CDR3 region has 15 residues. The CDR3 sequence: CASSKGLAGYNEQFF. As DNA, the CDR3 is TGCGCCAGCAGCAAAGGACTAGCGGGCTACAATGAGCAGTTCTTC.

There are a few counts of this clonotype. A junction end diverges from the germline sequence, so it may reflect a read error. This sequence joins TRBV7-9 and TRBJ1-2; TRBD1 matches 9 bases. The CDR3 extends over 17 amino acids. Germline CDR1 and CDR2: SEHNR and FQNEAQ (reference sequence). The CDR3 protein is CASSLATGGAGKYGYTF. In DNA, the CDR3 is TGTGCCAGCAGCCTAGCTACAGGGGGCGCGGGAAAGTATGGCTACACCTTC.

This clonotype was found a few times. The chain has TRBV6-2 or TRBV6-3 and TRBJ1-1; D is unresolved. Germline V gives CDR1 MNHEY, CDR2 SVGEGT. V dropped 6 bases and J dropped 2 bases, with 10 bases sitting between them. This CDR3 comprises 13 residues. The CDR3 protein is CASRYRDNTEAFF. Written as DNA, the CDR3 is TGTGCCAGCAGGTACCGGGATAACACTGAAGCTTTCTTT.

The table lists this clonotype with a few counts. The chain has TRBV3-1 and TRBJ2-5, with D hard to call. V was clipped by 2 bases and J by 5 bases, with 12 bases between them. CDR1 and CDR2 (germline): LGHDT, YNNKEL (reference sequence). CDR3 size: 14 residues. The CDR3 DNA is TGTGCCAGCAGCCAATGGCCTCCCCGCGAGACCCAGTACTTC. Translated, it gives CASSQWPPRETQYF.

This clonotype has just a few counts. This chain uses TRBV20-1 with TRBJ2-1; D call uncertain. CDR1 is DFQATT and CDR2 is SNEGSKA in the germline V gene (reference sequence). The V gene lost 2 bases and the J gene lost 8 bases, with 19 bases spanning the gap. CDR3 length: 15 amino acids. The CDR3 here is CSARLWVLGDDEQFF. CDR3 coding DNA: TGCAGTGCTAGATTGTGGGTCCTAGGAGATGATGAGCAGTTCTTC.

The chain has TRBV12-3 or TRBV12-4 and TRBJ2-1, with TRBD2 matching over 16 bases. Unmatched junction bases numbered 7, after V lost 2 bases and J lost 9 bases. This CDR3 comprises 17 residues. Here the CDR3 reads CASSLLPGLAGGGEQFF. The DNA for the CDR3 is TGTGCCAGCAGTTTACTTCCGGGACTAGCGGGAGGGGGTGAGCAGTTCTTC.

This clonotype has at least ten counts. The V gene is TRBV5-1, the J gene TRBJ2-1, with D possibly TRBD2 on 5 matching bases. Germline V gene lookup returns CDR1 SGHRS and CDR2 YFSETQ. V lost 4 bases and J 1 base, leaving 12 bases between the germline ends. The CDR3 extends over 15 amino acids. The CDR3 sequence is CASSMAGTSYNEQFF. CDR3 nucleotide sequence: TGCGCCAGCAGCATGGCGGGCACATCCTACAATGAGCAGTTCTTC.

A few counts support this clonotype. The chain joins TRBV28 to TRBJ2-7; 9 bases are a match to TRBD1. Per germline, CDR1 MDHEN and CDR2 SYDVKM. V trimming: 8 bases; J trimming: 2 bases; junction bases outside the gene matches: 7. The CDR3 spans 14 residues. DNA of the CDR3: TGTGCCAGCCTGTTGCGGACAGGGGCCTACGAGCAGTACTTC. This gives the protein CASLLRTGAYEQYF.